The clone carrying this TCR beta chain appeared once. Its antigen is as yet unknown. TCRdb's copy holds only in-frame clones and misses some; the assay was immunoSEQ multiplex PCR. The sample lists 100,000 to 120,000 clones, around 90% occurring once. The data belong to a study of siplizumab effects on memory and regulatory T cells. Study-wide results and limits: Naive or memory phenotype was unassignable for roughly 75-97% of proliferating CD4+ or CD8+ clones. Siplizumab brought about a significant reduction in alloreactive sequences traceable to unstimulated CD4+ memory cells. Naive T cells seemed more diverse than memory cells and seemed major alloresponse contributors.

CDR3 size: 11 residues. The germline V and J ends were trimmed by 5 bases and 5 bases, with 4 bases remaining between them. The germline V gene encodes CDR1 MNHNS and CDR2 SASEGT. Sequencing was done on a sample of CD4+ T cells sorted from blood. This sequence was found in a human donor in good health. The chain combines TRBV6-1 with TRBJ2-1; D not resolved. This chain's CDR3 is CASSLNNEQFF. The CDR3 nucleotides are TGTGCCAGCAGTCTTAACAATGAGCAGTTCTTC.